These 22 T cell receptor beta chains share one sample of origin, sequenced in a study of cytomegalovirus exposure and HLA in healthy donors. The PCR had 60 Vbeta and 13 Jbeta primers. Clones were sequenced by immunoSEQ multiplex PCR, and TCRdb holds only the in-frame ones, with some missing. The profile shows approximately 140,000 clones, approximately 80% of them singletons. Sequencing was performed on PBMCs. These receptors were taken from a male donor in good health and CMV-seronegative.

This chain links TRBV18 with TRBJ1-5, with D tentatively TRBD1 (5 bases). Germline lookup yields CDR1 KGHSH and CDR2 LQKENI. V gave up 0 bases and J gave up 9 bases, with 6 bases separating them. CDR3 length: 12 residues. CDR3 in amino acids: CASSPPQGPQHF. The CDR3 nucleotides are TGTGCCAGCTCACCACCCCAGGGGCCCCAGCATTTT.

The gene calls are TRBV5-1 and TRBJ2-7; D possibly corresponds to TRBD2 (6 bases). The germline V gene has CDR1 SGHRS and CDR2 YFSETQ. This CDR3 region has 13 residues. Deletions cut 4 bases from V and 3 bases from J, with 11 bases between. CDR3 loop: CASSPAGIYEQYF. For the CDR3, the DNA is TGCGCCAGCAGCCCGGCGGGGATCTACGAGCAGTACTTC. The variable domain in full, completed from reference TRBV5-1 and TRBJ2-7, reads KAGVTQTPRYLIKTRGQQVTLSCSPISGHRSVSWYQQTPGQGLQFLFEYFSETQRNKGNFPGRFSGRQFSNSRSEMNVSTLELGDSALYLCASSPAGIYEQYFGPGTRLTVT.

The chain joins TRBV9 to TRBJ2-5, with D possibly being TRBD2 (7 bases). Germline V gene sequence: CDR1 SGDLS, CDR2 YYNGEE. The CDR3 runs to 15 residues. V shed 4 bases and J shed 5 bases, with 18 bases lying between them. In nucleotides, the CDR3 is TGTGCCAGCAGCCCCGGGGACAACGGGGGGGAGACCCAGTACTTC. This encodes CASSPGDNGGETQYF.

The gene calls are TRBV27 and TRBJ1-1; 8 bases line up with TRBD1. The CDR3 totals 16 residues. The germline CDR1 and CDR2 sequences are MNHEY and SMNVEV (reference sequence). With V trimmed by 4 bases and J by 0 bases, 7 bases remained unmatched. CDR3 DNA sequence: TGTGCCAGCAGTTCGGACAGGGTACTCATGAACACTGAAGCTTTCTTT. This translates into CASSSDRVLMNTEAFF.

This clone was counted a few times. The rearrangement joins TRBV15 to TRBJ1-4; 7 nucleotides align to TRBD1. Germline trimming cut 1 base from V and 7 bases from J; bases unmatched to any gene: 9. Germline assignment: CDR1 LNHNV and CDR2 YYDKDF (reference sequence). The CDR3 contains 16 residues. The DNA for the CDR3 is TGTGCCACCAGCAGAGGGGACCAGGGGGTTGGTGAAAAACTGTTTTTT. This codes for CATSRGDQGVGEKLFF.

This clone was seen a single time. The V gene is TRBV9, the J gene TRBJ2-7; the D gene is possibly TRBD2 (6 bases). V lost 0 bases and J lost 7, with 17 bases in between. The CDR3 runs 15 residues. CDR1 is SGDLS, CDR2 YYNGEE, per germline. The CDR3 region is CASSVGPSDEWEQYF. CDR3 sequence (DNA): TGTGCCAGCAGCGTAGGTCCTAGCGACGAATGGGAGCAGTACTTC.

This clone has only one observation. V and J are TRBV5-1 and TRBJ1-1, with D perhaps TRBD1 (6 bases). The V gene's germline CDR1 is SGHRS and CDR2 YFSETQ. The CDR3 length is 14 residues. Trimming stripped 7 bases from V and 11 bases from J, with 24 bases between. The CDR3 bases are TGCGCCAGCGGCGGGGGTGTCGAGGGGGGGATGGCTTTCTTT. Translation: CASGGGVEGGMAFF.

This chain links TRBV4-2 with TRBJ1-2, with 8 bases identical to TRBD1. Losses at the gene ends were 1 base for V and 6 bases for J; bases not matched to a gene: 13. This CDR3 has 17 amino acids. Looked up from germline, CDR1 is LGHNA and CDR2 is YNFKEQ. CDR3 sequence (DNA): TGTGCCAGCAGCCAAGGATCGGGCCAGGGGGCATTGGATGGCTACACCTTC. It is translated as CASSQGSGQGALDGYTF.

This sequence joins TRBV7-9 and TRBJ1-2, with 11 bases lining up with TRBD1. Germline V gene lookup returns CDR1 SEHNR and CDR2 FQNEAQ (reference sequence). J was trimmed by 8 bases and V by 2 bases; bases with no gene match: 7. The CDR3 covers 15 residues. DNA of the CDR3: TGTGCCAGCAGCTTAACGGACAGGGGGCCAAGAGGCTACACCTTC. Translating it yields CASSLTDRGPRGYTF.

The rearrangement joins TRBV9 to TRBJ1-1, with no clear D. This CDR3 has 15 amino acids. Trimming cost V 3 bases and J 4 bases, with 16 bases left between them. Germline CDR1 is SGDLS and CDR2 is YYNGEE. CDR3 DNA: TGTGCCAGCAGCGCCGAGGGAGTCAGAGGCACTGAAGCTTTCTTT. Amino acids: CASSAEGVRGTEAFF.

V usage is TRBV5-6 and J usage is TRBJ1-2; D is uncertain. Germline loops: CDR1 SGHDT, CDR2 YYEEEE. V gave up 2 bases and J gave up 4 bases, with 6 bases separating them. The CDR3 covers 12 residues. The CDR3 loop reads CASSLALYGYTF. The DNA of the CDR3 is TGTGCCAGCAGCTTAGCCCTCTATGGCTACACCTTC.

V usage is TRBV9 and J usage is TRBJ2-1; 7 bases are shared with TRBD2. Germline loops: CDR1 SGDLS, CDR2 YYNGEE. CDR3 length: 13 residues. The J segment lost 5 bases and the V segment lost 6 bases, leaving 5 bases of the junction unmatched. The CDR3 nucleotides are TGTGCCAGCACCGGGGGGACGCACAATGAGCAGTTCTTC. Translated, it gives CASTGGTHNEQFF.

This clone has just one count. The DNA of the CDR3 is TGTGCCAGCAGCTTTAGAGACAGGGCTTCTGAAGCTTTCTTT. As protein: CASSFRDRASEAFF. V and J are TRBV5-4 and TRBJ1-1; 7 bases fit TRBD1. Germline lookup yields CDR1 SGHNT and CDR2 YYREEE (reference sequence). The CDR3 consists of 14 residues. Trimming removed 2 bases from V and 6 bases from J; junction bases left unmatched: 7. The variable domain in full, completed from reference TRBV5-4 and TRBJ1-1, reads ETGVTQSPTHLIKTRGQQVTLRCSSQSGHNTVSWYQQALGQGPQFIFQYYREEENGRGNFPPRFSGLQFPNYSSELNVNALELDDSALYLCASSFRDRASEAFFGQGTRLTVV.

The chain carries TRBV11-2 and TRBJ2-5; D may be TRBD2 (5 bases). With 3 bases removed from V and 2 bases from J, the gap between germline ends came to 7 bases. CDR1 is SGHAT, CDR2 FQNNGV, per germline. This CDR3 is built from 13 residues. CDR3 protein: CASSLGVQETQYF. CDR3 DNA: TGTGCCAGCAGCTTGGGAGTTCAAGAGACCCAGTACTTC.

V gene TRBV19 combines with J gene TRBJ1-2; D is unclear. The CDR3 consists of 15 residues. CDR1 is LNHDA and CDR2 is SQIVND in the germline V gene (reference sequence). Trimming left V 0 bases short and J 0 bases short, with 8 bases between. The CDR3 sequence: CASSIEANPNYGYTF. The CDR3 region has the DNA TGTGCCAGTAGTATAGAGGCAAATCCTAACTATGGCTACACCTTC.

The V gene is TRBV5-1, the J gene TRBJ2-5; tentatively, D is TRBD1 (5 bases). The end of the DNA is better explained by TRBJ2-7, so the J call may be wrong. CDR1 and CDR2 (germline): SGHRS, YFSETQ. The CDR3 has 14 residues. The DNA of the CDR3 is TGCGCCAGCAGCTTGGTCTTAGGGGACTACGAGCAGTACTTC. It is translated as CASSLVLGDYEQYF.

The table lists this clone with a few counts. CDR3 sequence (DNA): TGTGCCAGCAGCCCGTCCTATACAGGGGGCGGGGGCCACTACTATGGCTACACCTTC. This codes for CASSPSYTGGGGHYYGYTF. This rearrangement joins TRBV5-6 to TRBJ1-2, with 9 bases aligning to TRBD1. Germline trimming cut 4 bases from V and 3 bases from J; bases unmatched to any gene: 19. The CDR3 sequence is 19 residues long. Germline V gene sequence: CDR1 SGHDT, CDR2 YYEEEE.

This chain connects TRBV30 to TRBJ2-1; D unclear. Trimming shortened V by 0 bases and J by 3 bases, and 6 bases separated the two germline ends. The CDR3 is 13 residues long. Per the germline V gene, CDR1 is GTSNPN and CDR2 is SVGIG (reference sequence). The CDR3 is CAWSVNLYNEQFF. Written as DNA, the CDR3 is TGTGCCTGGAGTGTTAATCTCTACAATGAGCAGTTCTTC.

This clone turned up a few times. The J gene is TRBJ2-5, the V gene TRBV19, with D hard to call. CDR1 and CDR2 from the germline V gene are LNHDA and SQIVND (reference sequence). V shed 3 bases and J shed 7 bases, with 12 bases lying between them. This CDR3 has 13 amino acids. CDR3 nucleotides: TGTGCCAGTAGTATTTCGGCTCGGAGGACCCAGTACTTC. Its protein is CASSISARRTQYF.

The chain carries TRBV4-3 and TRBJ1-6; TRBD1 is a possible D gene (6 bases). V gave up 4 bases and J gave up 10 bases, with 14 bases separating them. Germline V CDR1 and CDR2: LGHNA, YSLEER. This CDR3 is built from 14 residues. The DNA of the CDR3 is TGCGCCAGCAGCCCTGACAGGTTACACTCACCCCTCCACTTT. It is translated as CASSPDRLHSPLHF.

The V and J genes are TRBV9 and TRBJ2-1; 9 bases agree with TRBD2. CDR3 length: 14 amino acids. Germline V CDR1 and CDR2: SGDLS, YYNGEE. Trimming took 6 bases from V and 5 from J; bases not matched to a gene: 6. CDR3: CASTRTSANNEQFF. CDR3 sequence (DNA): TGTGCCAGCACGAGGACTAGCGCTAACAATGAGCAGTTCTTC.

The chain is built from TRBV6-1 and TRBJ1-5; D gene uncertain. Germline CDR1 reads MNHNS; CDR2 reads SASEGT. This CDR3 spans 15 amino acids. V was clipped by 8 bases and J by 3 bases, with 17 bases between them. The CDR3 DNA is TGTGCCAGCTGGGGAGGAAGGGCCAACAATCAGCCCCAGCATTTT. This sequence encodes CASWGGRANNQPQHF.